This TCR beta chain was captured by sequencing in a study of CD8+CD57+ T cells in acquired aplastic anemia. Study-wide background: Quantities of DNA derived from sorted CD4+ and CD8+ cells averaged 3.2 ug. Study-level results: Between patients and controls, around 27 CD8+ CDR3 sequences were found in common. Patients were compared with controls for CD8+ Simpson's diversity, and no significant difference emerged.

Germline V gene lookup returns CDR1 DFQATT and CDR2 SNEGSKA (reference sequence). This CDR3 has 16 amino acids. The germline V and J ends were trimmed by 6 bases and 0 bases, with 17 bases remaining between them. Researchers used genomic DNA as the template to profile TCR beta VDJ and CDR3. TCRdb independently ran MiXCR on the reads; one entry per CDR3 protein. Of some 240,000 distinct CDR3 sequences in the sample, almost 35% are singletons; the top ten hold 1.1%. This clonotype was counted only a few times. Its specificity is unknown. The sample was sorted CD4+, CD8+, or CD8+CD57+ T cells (not recorded which) from PBMCs. The clonotype was recovered from a human donor in good health, serving as a control. The V and J genes are TRBV20-1 and TRBJ2-2; the D gene is possibly TRBD2 (5 bases). This CDR3 reads CSAKRGETPNTGELFF. CDR3 nucleotide sequence: TGCAGTGCCAAACGTGGGGAGACCCCGAACACCGGGGAGCTGTTTTTT.